This TCR beta chain originates from a study of beta chain features in type 1 diabetes. Germline V gene data show CDR1 as SGHRS and CDR2 as YFSETQ. With 9 bases removed from V and 0 bases from J, the gap between germline ends came to 15 bases. This CDR3 has 15 amino acids. cDNA synthesis used the whole RNA isolate, giving expressed TCRB sequences. About 3.57 million reads per sample were averaged for naive, central memory and regulatory samples. This table comes from immunoSEQ multiplex PCR, and its TCRdb copy is limited to in-frame clones, with some not included. The table has about 900,000 clones, under 20% seen once. A remark on this clone: The antigen is unknown.

Study outcomes and limitations: Diminished insertions and augmented deletions at VDJ junctions characterized type 1 diabetes patients.

The origin of this receptor is a young woman in good health. The gene calls are TRBV5-1 and TRBJ2-2; the D gene is possibly TRBD1 (7 bases). Sequencing was performed on naive CD4+ T cells from blood. The CDR3 DNA reads TGCGCCACCACACGCAGGGGGGCGAACACCGGGGAGCTGTTTTTT. This sequence encodes CATTRRGANTGELFF.